Given below is one T cell receptor beta chain in context. Its antigen is as yet unknown. TCRdb used MiXCR to reprocess the reads, holding one entry per CDR3 protein. The sample has 62,000 or so distinct CDR3 sequences, 20% seen once. This CDR3 is built from 11 residues. The V end lost 2 bases, the J end lost 13 bases, and 9 bases lay between the germline ends. Per germline, CDR1 MNHEY and CDR2 SVGEGT. The data derive from a study of T cell repertoires in cytomegalovirus infection. Study context: Recently identified HLA-C-restricted and well-studied HLA-B-restricted CMV epitopes were used. Public TCR beta signatures were indicative of both CMV infection and a matching HLA type.

Notes on the study in general: HLA-C-restricted CMV clonotypes gave the most frequent clonotype in two of eight donors. Cumulative frequency (of public TCR beta family members) identified carriers of CMV plus the relevant HLA.

This TCR came from a human donor in good health (CMV status not recorded). Some clones in this sample may be carry-over from other donors' samples. J is TRBJ1-5 and V is TRBV6-2 or TRBV6-3; tentatively, D is TRBD1 (5 bases). Here the sequenced sample was CD8+ T cells from cultured PBMCs, taken from culture after CMV antigen stimulation. CDR3 nucleotide sequence: TGTGCCAGCAGTTACCCAGGGACTCAGCATTTT. Its translation: CASSYPGTQHF.